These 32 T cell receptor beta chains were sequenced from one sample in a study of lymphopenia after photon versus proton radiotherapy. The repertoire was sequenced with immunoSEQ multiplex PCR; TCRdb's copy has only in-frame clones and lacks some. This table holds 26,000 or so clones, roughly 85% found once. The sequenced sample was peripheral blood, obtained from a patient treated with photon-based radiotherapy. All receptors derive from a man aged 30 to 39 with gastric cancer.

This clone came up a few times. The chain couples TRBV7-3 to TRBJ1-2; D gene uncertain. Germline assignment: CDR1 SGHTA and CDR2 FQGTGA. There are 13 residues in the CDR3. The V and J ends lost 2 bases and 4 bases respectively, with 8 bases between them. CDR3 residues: CASSLDNTYGYTF. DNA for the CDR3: TGTGCCAGCAGCTTAGACAATACCTATGGCTACACCTTC. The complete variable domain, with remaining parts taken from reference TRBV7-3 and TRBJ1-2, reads GAGVSQTPSNKVTEKGKYVELRCDPISGHTALYWYRQSLGQGPEFLIYFQGTGAADDSGLPNDRFFAVRPEGSVSTLKIQRTERGDSAVYLCASSLDNTYGYTFGSGTRLTVV.

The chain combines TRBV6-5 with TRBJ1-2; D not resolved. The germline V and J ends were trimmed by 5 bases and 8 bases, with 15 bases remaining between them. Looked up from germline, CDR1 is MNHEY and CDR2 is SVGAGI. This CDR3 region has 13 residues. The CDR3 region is CASSPKLHGGYTF. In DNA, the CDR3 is TGTGCCAGCAGTCCAAAGCTTCACGGGGGCTACACCTTC.

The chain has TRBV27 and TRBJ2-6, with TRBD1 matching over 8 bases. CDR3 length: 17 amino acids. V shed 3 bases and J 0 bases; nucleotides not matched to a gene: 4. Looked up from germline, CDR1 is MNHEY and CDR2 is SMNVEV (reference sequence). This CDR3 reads CASSFTGGISGANVLTF. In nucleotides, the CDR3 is TGTGCCAGCAGTTTTACAGGGGGAATCTCTGGGGCCAACGTCCTGACTTTC.

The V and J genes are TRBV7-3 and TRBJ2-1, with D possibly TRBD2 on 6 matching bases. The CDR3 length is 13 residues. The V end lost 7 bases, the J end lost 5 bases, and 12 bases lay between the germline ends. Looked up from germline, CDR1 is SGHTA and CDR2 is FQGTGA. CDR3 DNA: TGTGCCAGCAACGGCGGGGTCGACAATGAGCAGTTCTTC. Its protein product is CASNGGVDNEQFF. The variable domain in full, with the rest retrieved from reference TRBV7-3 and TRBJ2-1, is GAGVSQTPSNKVTEKGKYVELRCDPISGHTALYWYRQSLGQGPEFLIYFQGTGAADDSGLPNDRFFAVRPEGSVSTLKIQRTERGDSAVYLCASNGGVDNEQFFGPGTRLTVL.

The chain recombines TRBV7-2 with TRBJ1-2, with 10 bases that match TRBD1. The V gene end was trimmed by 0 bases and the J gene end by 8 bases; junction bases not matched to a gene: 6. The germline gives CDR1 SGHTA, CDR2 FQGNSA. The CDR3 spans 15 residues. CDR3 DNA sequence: TGTGCCAGCAGCTTAGCTCCGGGACAGGGGCGAGGCTACACCTTC. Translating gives CASSLAPGQGRGYTF.

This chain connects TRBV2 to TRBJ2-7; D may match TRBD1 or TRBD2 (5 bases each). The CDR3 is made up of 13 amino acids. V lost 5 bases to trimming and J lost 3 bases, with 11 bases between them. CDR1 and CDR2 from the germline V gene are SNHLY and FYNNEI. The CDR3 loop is CASSRDPNYEQYF. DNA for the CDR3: TGTGCCAGCAGTCGGGACCCAAACTACGAGCAGTACTTC. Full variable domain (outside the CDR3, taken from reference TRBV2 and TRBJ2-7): EPEVTQTPSHQVTQMGQEVILRCVPISNHLYFYWYRQILGQKVEFLVSFYNNEISEKSEIFDDQFSVERPDGSNFTLKIRSTKLEDSAMYFCASSRDPNYEQYFGPGTRLTVT.

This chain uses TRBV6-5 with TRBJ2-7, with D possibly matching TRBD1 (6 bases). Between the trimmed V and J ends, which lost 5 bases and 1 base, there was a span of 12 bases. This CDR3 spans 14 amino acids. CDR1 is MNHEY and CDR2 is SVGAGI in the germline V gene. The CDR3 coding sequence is TGTGCCAGCAGTGTGCAGGGGAATTCCTACGAGCAGTACTTC. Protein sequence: CASSVQGNSYEQYF.

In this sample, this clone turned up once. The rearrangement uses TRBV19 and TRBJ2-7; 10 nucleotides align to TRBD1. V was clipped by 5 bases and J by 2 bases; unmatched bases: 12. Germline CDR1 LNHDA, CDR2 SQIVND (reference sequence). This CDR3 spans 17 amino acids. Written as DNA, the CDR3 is TGTGCCAGTAGTTACCGGACAGGGGGGACTAAGACCTACGAGCAGTACTTC. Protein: CASSYRTGGTKTYEQYF.

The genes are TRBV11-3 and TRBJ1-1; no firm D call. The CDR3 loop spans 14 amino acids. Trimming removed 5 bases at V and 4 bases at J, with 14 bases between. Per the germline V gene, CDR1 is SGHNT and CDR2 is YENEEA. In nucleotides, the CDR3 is TGTGCCAGCAGCCCTCGGTCGGTCGGCACTGAAGCTTTCTTT. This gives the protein CASSPRSVGTEAFF. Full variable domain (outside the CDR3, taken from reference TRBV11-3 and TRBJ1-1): EAGVVQSPRYKIIEKKQPVAFWCNPISGHNTLYWYLQNLGQGPELLIRYENEEAVDDSQLPKDRFSAERLKGVDSTLKIQPAELGDSAVYLCASSPRSVGTEAFFGQGTRLTVV.

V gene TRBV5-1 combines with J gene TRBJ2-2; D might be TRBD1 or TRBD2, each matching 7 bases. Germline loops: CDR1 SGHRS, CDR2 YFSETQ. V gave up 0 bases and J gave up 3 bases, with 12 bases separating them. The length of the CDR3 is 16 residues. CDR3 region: CASSLDPGGDTGELFF. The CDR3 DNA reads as TGCGCCAGCAGCTTGGATCCAGGGGGGGACACCGGGGAGCTGTTTTTT.

The CDR3 DNA reads TGTGCCAGCAGCTACGTTACAGATACGCAGTATTTT. It codes for CASSYVTDTQYF. The chain carries TRBV7-2 and TRBJ2-3; D ambiguous. Germline values: CDR1 SGHTA, CDR2 FQGNSA. The CDR3 is 12 residues long. The V end lost 4 bases, the J end lost 3 bases, and 5 bases lay between the germline ends.

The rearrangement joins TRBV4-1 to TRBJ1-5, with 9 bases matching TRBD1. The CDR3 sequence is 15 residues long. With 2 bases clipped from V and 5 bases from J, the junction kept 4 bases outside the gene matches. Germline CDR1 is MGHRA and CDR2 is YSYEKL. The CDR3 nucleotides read TGCGCCAGCAGCCAATGGGACAGGGACTATCAGCCCCAGCATTTT. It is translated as CASSQWDRDYQPQHF.

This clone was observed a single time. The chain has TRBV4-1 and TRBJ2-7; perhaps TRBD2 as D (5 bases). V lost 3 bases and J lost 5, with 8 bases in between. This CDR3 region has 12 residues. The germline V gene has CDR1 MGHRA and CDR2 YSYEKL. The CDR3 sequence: CASSQTGNEQYF. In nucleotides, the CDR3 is TGCGCCAGCAGCCAGACGGGGAACGAGCAGTACTTC.

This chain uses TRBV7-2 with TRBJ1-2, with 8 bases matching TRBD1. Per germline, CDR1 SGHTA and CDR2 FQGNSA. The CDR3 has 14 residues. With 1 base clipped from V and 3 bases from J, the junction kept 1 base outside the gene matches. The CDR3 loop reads CASSLGRGHYGYTF. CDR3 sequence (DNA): TGTGCCAGCAGCTTAGGCAGGGGGCACTATGGCTACACCTTC.

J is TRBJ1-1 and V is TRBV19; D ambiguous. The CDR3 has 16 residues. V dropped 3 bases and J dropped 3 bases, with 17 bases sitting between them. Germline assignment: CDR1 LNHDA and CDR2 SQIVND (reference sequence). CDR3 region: CASSMREDAWDTEAFF. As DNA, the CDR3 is TGTGCCAGTAGTATGAGGGAGGATGCCTGGGACACTGAAGCTTTCTTT.

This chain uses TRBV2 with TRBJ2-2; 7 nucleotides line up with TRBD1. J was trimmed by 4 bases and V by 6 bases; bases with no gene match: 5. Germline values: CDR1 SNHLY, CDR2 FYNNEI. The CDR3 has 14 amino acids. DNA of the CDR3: TGTGCCAGCAGGACAGGGTCAGGCACCGGGGAGCTGTTTTTT. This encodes CASRTGSGTGELFF.

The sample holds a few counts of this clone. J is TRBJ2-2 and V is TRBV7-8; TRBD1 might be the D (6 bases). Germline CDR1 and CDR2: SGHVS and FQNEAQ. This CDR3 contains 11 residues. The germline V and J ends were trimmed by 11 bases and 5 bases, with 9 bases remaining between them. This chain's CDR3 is CAGTQTGELFF. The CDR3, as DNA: TGTGCCGGGACACAAACCGGGGAGCTGTTTTTT.

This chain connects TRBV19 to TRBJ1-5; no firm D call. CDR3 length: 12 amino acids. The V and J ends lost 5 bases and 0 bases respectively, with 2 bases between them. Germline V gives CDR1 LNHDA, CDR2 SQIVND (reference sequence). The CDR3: CASSLSNQPQHF. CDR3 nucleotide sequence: TGTGCCAGTAGTCTTAGCAATCAGCCCCAGCATTTT.

The CDR3 is CVRSPRPPTYSNQPQHF. In nucleotides, the CDR3 is TGTGTCAGAAGCCCGAGGCCCCCTACCTATAGCAATCAGCCCCAGCATTTT. J is TRBJ1-5 and V is TRBV7-5. TRBV7-5 is a pseudogene. This CDR3 comprises 17 residues.

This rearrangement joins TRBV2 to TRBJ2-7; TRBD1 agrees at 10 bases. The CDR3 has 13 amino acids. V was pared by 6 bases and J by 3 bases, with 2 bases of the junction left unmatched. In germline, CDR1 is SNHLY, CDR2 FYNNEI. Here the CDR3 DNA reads TGTGCCAGCAGGTGGGACAGGGGCTACGAGCAGTACTTC. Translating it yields CASRWDRGYEQYF. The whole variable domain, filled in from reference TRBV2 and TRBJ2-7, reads EPEVTQTPSHQVTQMGQEVILRCVPISNHLYFYWYRQILGQKVEFLVSFYNNEISEKSEIFDDQFSVERPDGSNFTLKIRSTKLEDSAMYFCASRWDRGYEQYFGPGTRLTVT.

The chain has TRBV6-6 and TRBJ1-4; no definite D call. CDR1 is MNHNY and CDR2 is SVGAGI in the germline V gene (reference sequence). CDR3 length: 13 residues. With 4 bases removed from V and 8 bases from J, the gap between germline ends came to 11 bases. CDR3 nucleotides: TGTGCCAGCAGTTCGGTATTTGGGGAAAAACTGTTTTTT. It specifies CASSSVFGEKLFF.

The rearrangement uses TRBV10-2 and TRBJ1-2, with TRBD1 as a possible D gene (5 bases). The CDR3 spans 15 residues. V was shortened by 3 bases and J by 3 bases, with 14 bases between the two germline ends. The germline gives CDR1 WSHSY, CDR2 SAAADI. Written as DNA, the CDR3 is TGCGCCAGCAGTGACCCGTCGGGGGAAGACTATGGCTACACCTTC. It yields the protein CASSDPSGEDYGYTF.

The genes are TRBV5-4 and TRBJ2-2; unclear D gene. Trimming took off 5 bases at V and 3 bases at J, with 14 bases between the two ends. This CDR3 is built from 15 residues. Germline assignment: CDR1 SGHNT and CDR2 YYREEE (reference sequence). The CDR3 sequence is CASRLSGIDTGELFF. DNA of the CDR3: TGTGCCAGCAGACTTTCTGGGATTGACACCGGGGAGCTGTTTTTT.

CDR3 sequence (DNA): TGTGCCAGTAGTATAGATGCAGGAACTGGAAACACCATATATTTT. Encoded protein: CASSIDAGTGNTIYF. The chain uses TRBV19 and TRBJ1-3, with D uncertain. V lost 0 bases, J lost 2 bases, and 8 bases lay in between. The CDR3 is 15 residues long. Per germline, CDR1 LNHDA and CDR2 SQIVND (reference sequence). Based on the CDR3 plus reference TRBV19 and TRBJ1-3, the full variable domain is DGGITQSPKYLFRKEGQNVTLSCEQNLNHDAMYWYRQDPGQGLRLIYYSQIVNDFQKGDIAEGYSVSREKKESFPLTVTSAQKNPTAFYLCASSIDAGTGNTIYFGEGSWLTVV.

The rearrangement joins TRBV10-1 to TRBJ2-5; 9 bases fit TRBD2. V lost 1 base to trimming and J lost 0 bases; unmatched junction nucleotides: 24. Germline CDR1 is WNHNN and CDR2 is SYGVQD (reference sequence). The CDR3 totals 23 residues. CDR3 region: CASSEYRPSAVPGLASYQETQYF. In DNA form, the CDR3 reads TGCGCCAGCAGTGAGTACAGGCCCTCGGCAGTACCGGGACTAGCTTCGTACCAAGAGACCCAGTACTTC.

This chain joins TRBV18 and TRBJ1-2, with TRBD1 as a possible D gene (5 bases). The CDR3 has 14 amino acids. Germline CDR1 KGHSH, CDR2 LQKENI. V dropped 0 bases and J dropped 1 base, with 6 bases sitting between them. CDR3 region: CASSPPDNNYGYTF. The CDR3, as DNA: TGTGCCAGCTCACCACCGGACAATAACTATGGCTACACCTTC.

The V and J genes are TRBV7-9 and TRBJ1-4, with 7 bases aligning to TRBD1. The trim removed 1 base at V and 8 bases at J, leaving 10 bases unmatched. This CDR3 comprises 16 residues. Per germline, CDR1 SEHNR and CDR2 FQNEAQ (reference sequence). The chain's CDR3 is CASSLGQGRGLEKLFF. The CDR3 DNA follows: TGTGCCAGCAGCTTAGGACAGGGCAGAGGTTTGGAAAAACTGTTTTTT.

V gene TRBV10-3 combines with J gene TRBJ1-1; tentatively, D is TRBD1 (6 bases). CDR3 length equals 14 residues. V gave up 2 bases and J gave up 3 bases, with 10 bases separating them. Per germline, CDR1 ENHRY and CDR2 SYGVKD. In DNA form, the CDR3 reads TGTGCCATCAGTGAGCACAGGGAGGACACTGAAGCTTTCTTT. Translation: CAISEHREDTEAFF.

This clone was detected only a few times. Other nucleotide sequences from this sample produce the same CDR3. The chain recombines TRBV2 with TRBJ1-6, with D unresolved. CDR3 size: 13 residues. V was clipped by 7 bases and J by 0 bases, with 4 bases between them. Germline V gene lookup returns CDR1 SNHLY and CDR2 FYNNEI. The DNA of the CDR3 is TGTGCCAGCAAGGTCTCCTATAATTCACCCCTCCACTTT. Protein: CASKVSYNSPLHF.

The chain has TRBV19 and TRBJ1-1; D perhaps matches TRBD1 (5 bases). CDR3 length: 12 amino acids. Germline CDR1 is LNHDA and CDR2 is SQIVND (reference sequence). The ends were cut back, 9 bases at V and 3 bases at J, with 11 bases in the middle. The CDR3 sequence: CASGGFDTEAFF. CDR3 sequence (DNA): TGTGCCAGCGGGGGGTTTGACACTGAAGCTTTCTTT.

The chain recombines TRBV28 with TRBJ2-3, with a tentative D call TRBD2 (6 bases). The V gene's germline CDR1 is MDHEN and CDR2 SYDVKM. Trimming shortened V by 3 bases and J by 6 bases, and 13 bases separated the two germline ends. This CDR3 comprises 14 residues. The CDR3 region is CASSFGGSADTQYF. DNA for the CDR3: TGTGCCAGCAGTTTTGGGGGGAGCGCTGATACGCAGTATTTT.

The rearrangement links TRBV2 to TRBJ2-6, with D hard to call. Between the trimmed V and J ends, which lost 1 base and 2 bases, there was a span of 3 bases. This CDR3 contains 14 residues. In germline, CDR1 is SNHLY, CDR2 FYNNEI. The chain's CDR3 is CASSEDPGANVLTF. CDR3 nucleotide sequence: TGTGCCAGCAGTGAAGACCCTGGGGCCAACGTCCTGACTTTC.